What follows is one TCR beta chain and its context. The data are from a study of T cells after yellow fever vaccination. Looked up from germline, CDR1 is MNHNS and CDR2 is SASEGT. V lost 5 bases and J 4 bases, leaving 6 bases between the germline ends. This CDR3 is 12 amino acids long. MiXCR, applied by TCRdb to the 5' RACE reads, yields one record per CDR3 protein. The sample yields around 340,000 distinct CDR3 sequences, 12% seen once. The origin of this receptor is a man in his late teens or twenties who received the YFV17D yellow fever vaccine. The starting material was CD4+ T cells sorted from PBMCs, obtained 15 days after the yellow fever booster vaccination. The chain carries TRBV6-1 and TRBJ1-5; D is ambiguous. In nucleotides, the CDR3 is TGTGCCAGCAGTAAAAAGAATCAGCCCCAGCATTTT. It specifies CASSKKNQPQHF.